This entry features one T cell receptor (beta chain) sequence. Germline values: CDR1 MNHNY, CDR2 SVGAGI (reference sequence). The V and J ends lost 0 bases and 5 bases respectively, with 13 bases between them. The CDR3 is 16 amino acids. This entry comes from a study of blood T cell repertoires in COVID-19. Study overall: Specimens from acute and convalescent COVID-19 originated in the United States, Italy and Spain. T cells, B-cell-depleted T cells, or PBMCs supplied cDNA or gDNA.

Authors' methods: By means of reference gene primer amplification, nucleated cell counts were estimated. Profiling relied on immunoSEQ multiplex PCR, and the TCRdb table lists in-frame clones only, not all of them. V, J and clone size derive from that table, while D and trimming were established from the DNA sequence. Here the sample spans roughly 100,000 clones, over 65% being singletons. The sample consisted of peripheral blood. This sequence joins TRBV6-6 and TRBJ2-2; possible D gene TRBD2, 6 bases. This clonotype was obtained from a human donor in a cohort sampled during active COVID-19. CDR3 amino acids: CASSYSVRAGTGELFF. The CDR3 DNA reads TGTGCCAGCAGTTACTCGGTCAGGGCGGGGACCGGGGAGCTGTTTTTT.